This T cell receptor beta chain was recovered during a study of control samples from healthy donors and cancer patients. The CDR3 is 16 residues long. V dropped 2 bases and J dropped 1; count of bases not matched to a gene: 5. Germline loops: CDR1 SGHVS, CDR2 FQNEAQ. The repertoire was sequenced with immunoSEQ multiplex PCR; TCRdb's copy has only in-frame clones and lacks some. The sample table sets out 150,000 to 200,000 clones. The receptor's source is a woman under 40 in good health. Source material: blood. The chain carries TRBV7-8 and TRBJ1-5; 7 bases agree with TRBD1. CDR3 sequence reads: CASSLYNRGSNQPQHF. CDR3 nucleotides: TGTGCCAGCAGCTTATATAACAGGGGAAGCAATCAGCCCCAGCATTTT.